Listed below are T cell receptor beta chains from one sample, sequenced in a study of blood T cell repertoires in COVID-19. Sequencing used immunoSEQ multiplex PCR; TCRdb keeps in-frame clones, though not all of them. Of some 90,000 clones listed, about 85% are singletons. Sequencing used peripheral blood. Receptors originate from a man in his sixties with acute or convalescent COVID-19. Each CDR3 is given with its conserved first and last residue. A D gene is named only where the DNA matches it firmly. Clone size is shown for a subset of rows, as once, few, many or a class of expanded clone.

d_call | j_call | clone_size | v_call | cdr3_aa | cdr3_nt
TRBD1 | TRBJ1-3 | NA | TRBV5-1 | CASSLGGQGMWFSAGNTIYF | TGCGCCAGCAGCTTGGGAGGACAGGGTATGTGGTTCTCTGCTGGAAACACCATATATTTT
TRBD1 | TRBJ1-2 | NA | TRBV3-1/TRBV3-2 | CASSQPPTGDYVGSTF | TGTGCCAGCAGCCAACCGCCGACAGGGGACTATGTTGGGTCCACCTTC
NA | TRBJ2-5 | NA | TRBV6-2/TRBV6-3 | CASSFKETQYF | TGTGCCAGCAGTTTTAAAGAGACCCAGTACTTC
NA | TRBJ1-3 | NA | TRBV3-1/TRBV3-2 | CASSQARGHTIYF | TGTGCCAGCAGCCAAGCCAGGGGTCACACCATATATTTT
NA | TRBJ2-7 | NA | TRBV19 | CASSLISGERRYEQYF | TGTGCCAGTAGCCTTATCAGCGGTGAGCGGCGCTACGAGCAGTACTTC
TRBD1 | TRBJ1-2 | NA | TRBV9 | CASSVADRAGYGYTF | TGTGCCAGCAGCGTAGCGGACAGGGCGGGCTATGGCTACACCTTC
NA | TRBJ2-1 | NA | TRBV5-4 | CASSPRTSSYNEQFF | TGTGCCAGCAGCCCGAGGACTTCCTCCTACAATGAGCAGTTCTTC
NA | TRBJ1-5 | few | TRBV6-5 | CASSYSQPQHF | TGTGCCAGCAGTTATAGTCAGCCCCAGCATTTT
NA | TRBJ2-2 | NA | TRBV10-1 | CASRQGTNTGELFF | TGCGCCAGCAGACAGGGCACGAACACCGGGGAGCTGTTTTTT
NA | TRBJ1-1 | NA | TRBV10-1 | CASRVGRGTEAFF | TGCGCCAGCAGAGTCGGGAGGGGTACTGAAGCTTTCTTT
NA | TRBJ2-7 | once | TRBV9 | CASSLSGPSYEQYF | TGTGCCAGCAGCCTCAGCGGTCCCTCCTACGAGCAGTACTTC
TRBD1 | TRBJ2-1 | NA | TRBV19 | CASSIGTGNEQFF | TGTGCCAGTAGTATAGGGACAGGTAATGAGCAGTTCTTC
NA | TRBJ1-5 | once | TRBV6-6 | CASSHGGGDQPQHF | TGTGCCAGCAGTCACGGGGGAGGAGATCAGCCCCAGCATTTT
TRBD2 | TRBJ2-3 | NA | TRBV7-9 | CASTGEGSTDTQYF | TGTGCCAGCACCGGGGAGGGCAGCACAGATACGCAGTATTTT
TRBD1 | TRBJ1-5 | NA | TRBV10-3 | CATQRGLESNQPQHF | TGTGCCACCCAGAGGGGGCTCGAAAGCAATCAGCCCCAGCATTTT
NA | TRBJ1-1 | NA | TRBV5-1 | CASSLGGTTNTEAFF | TGCGCCAGCAGCTTGGGGGGCACCACGAACACTGAAGCTTTCTTT
TRBD2 | TRBJ2-5 | few | TRBV3-1/TRBV3-2 | CASSQGASGHVTQYF | TGTGCCAGCAGCCAAGGGGCTAGCGGGCATGTGACCCAGTACTTC
NA | TRBJ2-3 | once | TRBV7-8 | CASSTPHGITDTQYF | TGTGCCAGCAGCACTCCTCACGGTATCACAGATACGCAGTATTTT
NA | TRBJ1-5 | NA | TRBV16 | CASSQGQRSNQPQHF | TGTGCCAGCAGCCAAGGGCAGAGAAGCAATCAGCCCCAGCATTTT
TRBD1 | TRBJ2-5 | NA | TRBV5-4 | CASSRGQGGRIQETQYF | TGTGCCAGCAGCAGGGGACAGGGGGGTCGGATACAAGAGACCCAGTACTTC
TRBD2 | TRBJ2-7 | once | TRBV5-1 | CASSPGLAGGPTHEQYF | TGCGCCAGCAGCCCGGGACTAGCGGGAGGGCCAACACACGAGCAGTACTTC
TRBD1 | TRBJ1-2 | NA | TRBV4-3 | CASSQDVTGGYGYTF | TGCGCCAGCAGCCAAGACGTGACAGGGGGCTATGGCTACACCTTC
TRBD1 | TRBJ2-7 | once | TRBV6-5 | CASSPGTGRYEQYF | TGTGCCAGCAGTCCAGGGACAGGCCGCTACGAGCAGTACTTC
NA | TRBJ2-5 | NA | TRBV15 | CATSMRAFETQYF | TGTGCCACCAGCATGAGGGCCTTTGAGACCCAGTACTTC
NA | TRBJ1-3 | NA | TRBV6-6 | CASSLQGSGGNTIYF | TGTGCCAGCAGTCTACAGGGATCAGGGGGAAACACCATATATTTT
TRBD2 | TRBJ2-7 | NA | TRBV3-1/TRBV3-2 | CASSQDSIALSSGSFYEQYF | TGTGCCAGCAGCCAAGATTCCATTGCCCTGTCTAGCGGGAGTTTCTACGAGCAGTACTTC
TRBD1 | TRBJ1-2 | NA | TRBV4-2 | CASSQSWTGGILRGYTF | TGTGCCAGCAGCCAGAGTTGGACAGGGGGGATTCTACGGGGCTACACCTTC
TRBD2 | TRBJ2-2 | NA | TRBV4-3 | CASSQGTSDGGELFF | TGCGCCAGCAGCCAAGGGACTAGCGACGGCGGGGAGCTGTTTTTT
NA | TRBJ1-6 | NA | TRBV5-1 | CASSLEGTADSPLHF | TGCGCCAGCAGCTTGGAAGGAACCGCGGATTCACCCCTCCACTTT
TRBD1 | TRBJ2-2 | NA | TRBV2 | CASSSRGPRNTGELFF | TGTGCCAGCAGTTCCAGGGGGCCGCGGAACACCGGGGAGCTGTTTTTT
NA | TRBJ2-5 | NA | TRBV7-6 | CASSLEFGQETQYF | TGTGCCAGCAGTCTAGAGTTCGGACAAGAGACCCAGTACTTC
TRBD1 | TRBJ2-7 | NA | TRBV6-5 | CASSYSGTGGYEQYF | TGTGCCAGCAGTTACTCGGGGACAGGGGGCTACGAGCAGTACTTC
TRBD2 | TRBJ2-5 | NA | TRBV7-9 | CASSLGSGGARETQYF | TGTGCCAGCAGCTTAGGTTCGGGGGGGGCCCGAGAGACCCAGTACTTC
TRBD1 | TRBJ2-1 | NA | TRBV7-9 | CAIWDRGTDEQFF | TGTGCCATATGGGACAGGGGTACGGATGAGCAGTTCTTC
NA | TRBJ1-1 | once | TRBV3-1/TRBV3-2 | CASSQAVLFQKAFF | TGTGCCAGCAGCCAAGCAGTGTTGTTTCAGAAAGCTTTCTTT
TRBD1 | TRBJ1-1 | NA | TRBV7-6 | CASSLGQGNTEAFF | TGTGCCAGCAGCTTAGGACAGGGAAACACTGAAGCTTTCTTT
NA | TRBJ2-6 | NA | TRBV5-4 | CASSLAFRSSGANVLTF | TGTGCCAGCAGCTTGGCCTTTCGGAGCTCTGGGGCCAACGTCCTGACTTTC
NA | TRBJ1-5 | NA | TRBV5-8 | CASSLRTGNQPQHF | TGTGCCAGCAGCTTACGGACAGGCAATCAGCCCCAGCATTTT
NA | TRBJ2-6 | NA | TRBV5-4 | CASSPPGSGANVLTF | TGTGCCAGCAGCCCCCCCGGCTCTGGGGCCAACGTCCTGACTTTC
TRBD1 | TRBJ2-1 | NA | TRBV7-3 | CASSLDRVRAYNEQFF | TGTGCCAGCAGCTTAGACAGGGTAAGGGCCTACAATGAGCAGTTCTTC
TRBD2 | TRBJ2-1 | few | TRBV6-2/TRBV6-3 | CASSYVLGLAESDEQFF | TGTGCCAGCAGTTACGTCCTCGGACTAGCGGAGAGCGATGAGCAGTTCTTC
NA | TRBJ1-1 | NA | TRBV3-1/TRBV3-2 | CASSQVISMNTEAFF | TGTGCCAGCAGCCAAGTAATCAGTATGAACACTGAAGCTTTCTTT
NA | TRBJ1-1 | NA | TRBV7-9 | CASSLPVNTEAFF | TGTGCCAGCAGCTTACCAGTGAACACTGAAGCTTTCTTT
TRBD1 | TRBJ1-2 | NA | TRBV6-2/TRBV6-3 | CASSSMGQGRSYGYTF | TGTGCCAGCAGTTCCATGGGACAGGGCCGGAGCTATGGCTACACCTTC
TRBD1 | TRBJ1-1 | NA | TRBV27 | CASSPRGTENTEAFF | TGTGCCAGCAGCCCTCGAGGGACAGAGAACACTGAAGCTTTCTTT